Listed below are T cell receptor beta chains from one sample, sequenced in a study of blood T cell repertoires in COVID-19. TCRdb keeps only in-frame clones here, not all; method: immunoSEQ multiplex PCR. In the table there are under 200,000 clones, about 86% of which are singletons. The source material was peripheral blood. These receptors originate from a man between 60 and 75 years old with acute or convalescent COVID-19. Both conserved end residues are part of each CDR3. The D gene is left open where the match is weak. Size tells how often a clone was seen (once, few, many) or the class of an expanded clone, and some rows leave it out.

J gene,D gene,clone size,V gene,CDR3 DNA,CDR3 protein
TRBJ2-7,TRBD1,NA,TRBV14,TGTGCCAGCAGCCAAGTTTTAGCAGGGGGCTACGAGCAGTACTTC,CASSQVLAGGYEQYF
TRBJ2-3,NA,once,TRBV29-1,TGCAGCGTTGAAGATGACAGAATCACAGATACGCAGTATTTT,CSVEDDRITDTQYF
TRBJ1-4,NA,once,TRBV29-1,TGCAGCGTTTCCCAGGCAGTAAATGAAAAACTGTTTTTT,CSVSQAVNEKLFF
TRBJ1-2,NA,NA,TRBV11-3,TGTGCCACCCGACTGAAATCAGACAACTATGGCTACACCTTC,CATRLKSDNYGYTF
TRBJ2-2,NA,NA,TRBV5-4,TGTGCCAGCAGCTTGGGCAGGGTGTACACCGGGGAGCTGTTTTTT,CASSLGRVYTGELFF
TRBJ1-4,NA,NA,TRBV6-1,TGTGCCAGCAGTGAAGCGCTGGCAGATAATGAAAAACTGTTTTTT,CASSEALADNEKLFF
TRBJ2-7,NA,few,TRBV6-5,TGTGCCAGCAGTTACTACCCAGGGAACGAGCAGTACTTC,CASSYYPGNEQYF
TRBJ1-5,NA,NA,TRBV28,TGTGCCAGCAGTTTACCCGGGACACCTCATCAGCCCCAGCATTTT,CASSLPGTPHQPQHF
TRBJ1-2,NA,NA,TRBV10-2,TGCGCCAGCAGTGTGCAGGGGTCGGACTATGGCTACACCTTC,CASSVQGSDYGYTF
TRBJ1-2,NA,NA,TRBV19,TGTGCCAGTATCTCCGCTGGCGGCTACACCTTC,CASISAGGYTF
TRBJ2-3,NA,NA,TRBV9,TGTGCCAGCAGCGCCCGGCTCAGCGGAGGAGATACGCAGTATTTT,CASSARLSGGDTQYF
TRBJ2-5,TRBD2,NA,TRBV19,TGTGCCAGTAGTACTAGCGGGAGTAAAGGAGAGACCCAGTACTTC,CASSTSGSKGETQYF
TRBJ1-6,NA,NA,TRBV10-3,TGTGCCATCAGTGAGGGGGGGGCCGGCTCACCCCTCCACTTT,CAISEGGAGSPLHF
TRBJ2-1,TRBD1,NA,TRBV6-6,TGTGCCAGCACCCAGAGGACAGGGACGACCTACAATGAGCAGTTCTTC,CASTQRTGTTYNEQFF
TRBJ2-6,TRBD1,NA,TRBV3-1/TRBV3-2,TGTGCCAGCAGCCCCGGGACAGTCTCGGGGGCCAACGTCCTGACTTTC,CASSPGTVSGANVLTF
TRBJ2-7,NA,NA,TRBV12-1,TGTGCCAGCAGCCGGGGGGCCGAGCAGTACTTC,CASSRGAEQYF
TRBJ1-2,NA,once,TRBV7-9,TGTGCCAGCAGCTTCGGACAGAACGATAACTATGGCTACACCTTC,CASSFGQNDNYGYTF
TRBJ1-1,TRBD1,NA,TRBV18,TGTGCCAGCTCATCAACAGGGGGCACTGAAGCTTTCTTT,CASSSTGGTEAFF
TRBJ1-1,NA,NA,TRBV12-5,TGTGCTAGTGGTTTGCCACCTGACAGGAACACTGAAGCTTTCTTT,CASGLPPDRNTEAFF
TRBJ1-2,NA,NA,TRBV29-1,TGCAGCGTTGCAGGATCCTATGGCTACACCTTC,CSVAGSYGYTF
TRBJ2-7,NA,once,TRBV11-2,TGTGCCAGCAGCTCGAGACGGGGGCAGTACTTC,CASSSRRGQYF
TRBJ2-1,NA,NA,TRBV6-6,TGTGCCAGCAGTTACGCAGCAAAGAGCGATGAGCAGTTCTTC,CASSYAAKSDEQFF
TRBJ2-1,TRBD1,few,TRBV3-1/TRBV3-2,TGTGCCAGCAGCCAAGACCGGACAGGGGGCCATAGGGAGTTCTTC,CASSQDRTGGHREFF
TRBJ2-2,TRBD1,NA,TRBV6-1,TGTGCCAGCAGTGGACCCCTACTAACCGGACAGGGAAGCACCGGGGAGCTGTTTTTT,CASSGPLLTGQGSTGELFF
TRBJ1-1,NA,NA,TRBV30,TGTGCCTGGAGGGCCGGCAGGAATGATGAAGCTTTCTTT,CAWRAGRNDEAFF
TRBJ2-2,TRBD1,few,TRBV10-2,TGCGCCAGCAGTGACTCCCGGGACAGGGGGCGGACCGGGGAGCTGTTTTTT,CASSDSRDRGRTGELFF
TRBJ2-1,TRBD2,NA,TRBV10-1,TGCGCCAGCAGTCTCGAGTCCGGTTCTAGCGGGAGGAATGAGCAGTTCTTC,CASSLESGSSGRNEQFF
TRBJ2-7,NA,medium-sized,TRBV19,TGTGCCAGTAGTACCCTAGGCTCCTACGAGCAGTACTTC,CASSTLGSYEQYF
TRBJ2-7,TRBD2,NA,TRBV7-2,TGTGCCAGCAGCCCTCCCCAAGGACTAGCGGCCTACGAGCAGTACTTC,CASSPPQGLAAYEQYF
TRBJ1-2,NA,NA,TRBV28,TGTGCCAGCGATCAGGGACTAACGACCCTTTCGTATTATGGCTACACCTTC,CASDQGLTTLSYYGYTF
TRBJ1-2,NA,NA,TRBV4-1,TGCGCCAGCAGCCTTAGCGTGGCGCCCACTAACTATGGCTACACCTTC,CASSLSVAPTNYGYTF
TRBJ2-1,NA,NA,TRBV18,TGTGCCAGCTCACCGAAGACAGGTGAATACAATGAGCAGTTCTTC,CASSPKTGEYNEQFF
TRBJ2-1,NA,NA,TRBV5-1,TGCGCCAGCAGCCCCAGGGGAAGCCCGGCCCATGAGCAGTTCTTC,CASSPRGSPAHEQFF
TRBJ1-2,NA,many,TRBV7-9,TGTGCCAGCAGCCCCGATAGCAGTCCCTATGGCTACACCTTC,CASSPDSSPYGYTF
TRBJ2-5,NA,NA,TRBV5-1,TGCGCCAGCAGCGGCGGGGGCGGGACCGTAGGAGAGACCCAGTACTTC,CASSGGGGTVGETQYF
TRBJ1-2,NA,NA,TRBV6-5,TGTGCCAGCAGGCGGGGTCAAGGAAACTATGGCTACACCTTC,CASRRGQGNYGYTF
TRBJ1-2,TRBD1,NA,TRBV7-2,TGTGCCAGCAGCCGCTCCGGGACAGATAACTATGGCTACACCTTC,CASSRSGTDNYGYTF
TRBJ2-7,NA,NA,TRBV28,TGTGCCAGCAGTAAACTTCAGGGCGAGCAGTACTTC,CASSKLQGEQYF